These 25 T cell receptor beta chains originate from one sample sequenced in a study of CD8 T cells in ankylosing spondylitis. Findings of the study overall: In ankylosing spondylitis blood, a motif of several highly homologous TCR beta variants appeared characteristic.

TCRdb re-derived calls from the 5' RACE reads in MiXCR, one entry per CDR3 protein. There are 350,000 to 450,000 distinct CDR3 sequences in the sample; about 25% occur only once, and 0.75% to 0.9% lies in the top ten. No antigen has been identified for these receptors. Specimen: blood, either unsorted or a sorted T cell fraction (not recorded which). These receptors all stem from a male donor with ankylosing spondylitis.

The sample holds a few counts of this clonotype. The rearrangement uses TRBV5-1 and TRBJ2-1; D uncertain. The V gene lost 0 bases and the J gene lost 5 bases, with 12 bases spanning the gap. The CDR3 length is 15 residues. CDR1 is SGHRS, CDR2 YFSETQ, per germline. CDR3 DNA sequence: TGCGCCAGCAGCTTGGGAGTCGGACCAGACAATGAGCAGTTCTTC. Translating gives CASSLGVGPDNEQFF.

CDR3 residues: CASSLAAWAGGHNEQFF. In nucleotides, the CDR3 is TGCGCCAGCAGCTTGGCCGCGTGGGCGGGAGGCCACAATGAGCAGTTCTTC. The chain carries TRBV5-1 and TRBJ2-1, with 8 bases aligning to TRBD2. This CDR3 spans 17 amino acids. V lost 0 bases, J lost 5 bases, and 10 bases stayed unmatched. CDR1 is SGHRS and CDR2 is YFSETQ in the germline V gene. Looking up the rest from reference TRBV5-1 and TRBJ2-1 gives the full variable domain: KAGVTQTPRYLIKTRGQQVTLSCSPISGHRSVSWYQQTPGQGLQFLFEYFSETQRNKGNFPGRFSGRQFSNSRSEMNVSTLELGDSALYLCASSLAAWAGGHNEQFFGPGTRLTVL.

The V call is TRBV20-1, the J call TRBJ1-1, with unresolved D. V dropped 4 bases and J dropped 1 base, with 16 bases sitting between them. Germline V lookup: CDR1 DFQATT, CDR2 SNEGSKA (reference sequence). This CDR3 is 15 amino acids long. The CDR3 DNA reads TGCAGTGCTACTCGAGCACGGTCGAAGAACACTGAAGCTTTCTTT. Translation gives CSATRARSKNTEAFF.

In this sample, this clonotype turned up a few times. J is TRBJ1-2 and V is TRBV12-3 or TRBV12-4; D is perhaps TRBD1 (5 bases). The CDR3 contains 13 residues. V dropped 5 bases and J dropped 2 bases, with 9 bases sitting between them. CDR3 DNA: TGTGCCAGCAGTGAAGGGGCAAACTATGGCTACACCTTC. It encodes CASSEGANYGYTF.

The chain has TRBV11-3 and TRBJ1-2; TRBD1 matches 9 bases. V lost 5 bases and J lost 8; bases outside the gene matches: 9. CDR3 length equals 14 residues. Germline V lookup: CDR1 SGHNT, CDR2 YENEEA. The CDR3 DNA reads as TGTGCCAGCAGCAGCGGGACAGGGCTTTGGGGCTACACCTTC. It codes for CASSSGTGLWGYTF.

This chain links TRBV20-1 with TRBJ2-7, with D perhaps matching TRBD1 (5 bases). V gave up 3 bases and J gave up 0 bases, with 15 bases separating them. CDR1 is DFQATT and CDR2 is SNEGSKA in the germline V gene (reference sequence). The CDR3 sequence is 15 residues long. The DNA of the CDR3 is TGCAGTGCTAGCCCTCCCCAGGGCGGCTCCTACGAGCAGTACTTC. As protein: CSASPPQGGSYEQYF.

This chain links TRBV6-1 with TRBJ2-1; D is unclear. Germline V CDR1 and CDR2: MNHNS, SASEGT. CDR3 length equals 11 residues. Trimming pared 6 bases from V and 12 bases from J, leaving 12 bases between. CDR3 bases: TGTGCCAGCAGCCGACACGGTGCGCAGTTCTTC. It translates to CASSRHGAQFF.

J is TRBJ2-1 and V is TRBV5-1; 8 positions match TRBD1. This CDR3 region has 14 residues. V was pared by 3 bases and J by 5 bases, with 4 bases of the junction left unmatched. Germline V CDR1 and CDR2: SGHRS, YFSETQ. CDR3 loop: CASSWGQENNEQFF. The DNA of the CDR3 is TGCGCCAGCAGCTGGGGACAGGAGAACAATGAGCAGTTCTTC.

There are a few counts of this clonotype. This chain joins TRBV11-2 and TRBJ1-1, with unresolved D. Germline values: CDR1 SGHAT, CDR2 FQNNGV. V was shortened by 5 bases and J by 3 bases, with 16 bases between the two germline ends. CDR3 length: 15 amino acids. CDR3 residues: CASSPTGLGYTEAFF. The CDR3 DNA reads as TGTGCCAGCAGCCCTACCGGCCTAGGGTACACTGAAGCTTTCTTT.

The chain recombines TRBV6-1 with TRBJ2-1, with 7 bases that match TRBD2. J lost 10 bases, V lost 7 bases, and 13 bases had no gene match. CDR3 length equals 14 residues. Germline values: CDR1 MNHNS, CDR2 SASEGT. The CDR3 DNA reads as TGTGCCAGCAACGAGGGACTATACCCTCGAGAGCAGTTCTTC. Translation gives CASNEGLYPREQFF.

This clonotype has just one count. The chain recombines TRBV27 with TRBJ1-1; possibly TRBD1 for D (5 bases). CDR1 and CDR2 from the germline V gene are MNHEY and SMNVEV (reference sequence). There are 12 residues in the CDR3. With 6 bases removed from V and 11 bases from J, the gap between germline ends came to 16 bases. The CDR3 is CASRTDQGWAFF. CDR3 in DNA: TGTGCCAGCAGAACGGACCAGGGATGGGCTTTCTTT.

Only a few counts were recorded for this clonotype. V usage is TRBV13 and J usage is TRBJ2-3; 7 bases match TRBD1. This CDR3 contains 17 residues. V shed 5 bases and J 4 bases; nucleotides not matched to a gene: 15. Germline V gives CDR1 PRHDT, CDR2 FYEKMQ (reference sequence). As DNA, the CDR3 is TGTGCCAGCAGCCCCCTATCAGACAGGGCAAGAGCAGATACGCAGTATTTT. As protein: CASSPLSDRARADTQYF.

The rearrangement uses TRBV5-1 and TRBJ2-3; TRBD2 aligns across 10 bases. Germline CDR1 SGHRS, CDR2 YFSETQ. The V gene end was trimmed by 0 bases and the J gene end by 1 base; junction bases not matched to a gene: 2. The CDR3 has 16 amino acids. In DNA, the CDR3 is TGCGCCAGCAGCTTGGCACTAGCGGGACGCACAGATACGCAGTATTTT. Protein: CASSLALAGRTDTQYF. Supplemented by reference TRBV5-1 and TRBJ2-3, the full variable domain reads KAGVTQTPRYLIKTRGQQVTLSCSPISGHRSVSWYQQTPGQGLQFLFEYFSETQRNKGNFPGRFSGRQFSNSRSEMNVSTLELGDSALYLCASSLALAGRTDTQYFGPGTRLTVL.

CDR3 sequence: CASSFSGAYNEQFF. In nucleotides, the CDR3 is TGCGCCAGCAGCTTCAGCGGAGCCTACAATGAGCAGTTCTTC. This chain uses TRBV5-1 with TRBJ2-1, with D maybe TRBD2 (5 bases). Trimming took off 2 bases at V and 2 bases at J, with 8 bases between the two ends. CDR1 SGHRS and CDR2 YFSETQ come from the germline V gene. CDR3 length: 14 amino acids.

This chain links TRBV20-1 with TRBJ2-2; 13 nucleotides agree with TRBD2. The CDR3 length is 14 residues. The V segment lost 6 bases and the J segment 7 bases; nucleotides outside the gene matches: 5. Looked up from germline, CDR1 is DFQATT and CDR2 is SNEGSKA (reference sequence). CDR3 DNA sequence: TGCAGTGCGACTAGCGGGAGGAATCACGGGGAGCTGTTTTTT. It yields the protein CSATSGRNHGELFF.

The J gene is TRBJ2-1, the V gene TRBV6-2 or TRBV6-3; 7 nucleotides align to TRBD2. Germline lookup yields CDR1 MNHEY and CDR2 SVGEGT. CDR3 length equals 14 residues. J gave up 7 bases and V 6 bases, and 9 bases lay outside the gene matches. CDR3 protein: CASSPNLAANEQFF. The CDR3 bases are TGTGCCAGCAGCCCAAATCTAGCGGCAAATGAGCAGTTCTTC.

This clonotype was seen many times. This rearrangement joins TRBV6-1 to TRBJ1-2; D is perhaps TRBD1 (5 bases). Germline CDR1 MNHNS, CDR2 SASEGT. V lost 6 bases, J lost 8 bases, and 13 bases lay in between. CDR3 length: 12 residues. For the CDR3, the DNA is TGTGCCAGCAGAGGCGCGGGGGAAGGCTACACCTTC. It codes for CASRGAGEGYTF.

The table lists this clonotype with a few counts. The chain couples TRBV2 to TRBJ2-5; D could derive from TRBD1 or TRBD2 (5 bases each). Germline V CDR1 and CDR2: SNHLY, FYNNEI. Trimming left V 10 bases short and J 5 bases short, with 20 bases between. This CDR3 comprises 14 residues. CDR3 DNA sequence: TGTGCCACCAAAGGGACCCAGTTCGGGGAGACCCAGTACTTC. This sequence encodes CATKGTQFGETQYF.

This clonotype was observed a handful of times. This chain links TRBV12-3 or TRBV12-4 with TRBJ2-2; unclear D gene. V was clipped by 7 bases and J by 4 bases, with 13 bases between them. This CDR3 comprises 14 residues. The DNA of the CDR3 is TGTGCCAGCAACGCGGCGACGCTCACCGGGGAGCTGTTTTTT. Its protein product is CASNAATLTGELFF.

This clonotype has only a few counts. The chain joins TRBV12-3 or TRBV12-4 to TRBJ1-1; weak D call: TRBD1 (6 bases). The CDR3 length is 15 residues. Trimming removed 6 bases at V and 4 bases at J, with 18 bases between. CDR3 DNA: TGTGCCAGCAGCCATGGACAGTTCGGGCTCACTGAAGCTTTCTTT. This codes for CASSHGQFGLTEAFF.

A few counts support this clonotype. V gene TRBV12-3 or TRBV12-4 combines with J gene TRBJ2-3; D remains ambiguous. CDR3 size: 14 residues. Trimming cost V 5 bases and J 1 base, with 10 bases left between them. As DNA, the CDR3 is TGTGCCAGCAGTCGCCTGGCCCGCACAGATACGCAGTATTTT. Translated, it gives CASSRLARTDTQYF.

This clonotype was recorded only once. This sequence joins TRBV20-1 and TRBJ2-7; D not certain. Germline-derived CDR1 and CDR2 are DFQATT and SNEGSKA (reference sequence). The CDR3 has 13 residues. V was trimmed by 0 bases and J by 5 bases, leaving 11 bases between them. Here the CDR3 DNA reads TGCAGTGCTAGAGATCGGCTGGCCCACGAGCAGTACTTC. Protein product: CSARDRLAHEQYF.

The V gene is TRBV25-1, the J gene TRBJ2-5, with 9 bases lining up with TRBD2. The V gene end was trimmed by 2 bases and the J gene end by 2 bases; junction bases not matched to a gene: 3. This CDR3 has 15 residues. Germline CDR1 MGHDK, CDR2 SYGVNS. Here the CDR3 reads CASSETAGGQETQYF. For the CDR3, the DNA is TGTGCCAGCAGTGAAACAGCGGGAGGACAAGAGACCCAGTACTTC.

The chain's CDR3 is CASSGGGTGGYEQYF. In DNA, the CDR3 is TGTGCCAGCAGTGGGGGCGGGACAGGTGGTTACGAGCAGTACTTC. The J gene is TRBJ2-7, the V gene TRBV25-1, with 8 bases that match TRBD1. Germline V gives CDR1 MGHDK, CDR2 SYGVNS. This CDR3 has 15 amino acids. V lost 4 bases, J lost 4 bases, and 9 bases stayed unmatched.

This clonotype was counted between two and nine times. The chain has TRBV7-6 and TRBJ1-1; maybe TRBD1 (6 bases). CDR3 length equals 14 residues. The germline V and J ends were trimmed by 5 bases and 1 base, with 11 bases remaining between them. CDR1 and CDR2 from the germline V gene are SGHVS and FNYEAQ. The chain's CDR3 is CASSPGASNTEAFF. The CDR3, as DNA: TGTGCCAGCAGCCCGGGGGCATCGAACACTGAAGCTTTCTTT.